This paragraph reports one T cell receptor beta chain. The antigen remains undetermined. These data originate in a study of CD4 T cells in relation to SARS-CoV-2 and coronaviruses. At the level of the study: The HLA restriction of the shared crossreactive spike epitopes was mapped.

Whole-study results and caveats: Approximately 65% of donors had memory CD4+ clonotypes crossrecognizing SARS-CoV-2 and common cold coronavirus spike. The assay detects memory recall responses, not culture-primed primary responses. No crossreactivity against non-spike viral proteins was tested here.

CDR1 and CDR2 from the germline V gene are SEHNR and FQNEAQ (reference sequence). The CDR3 consists of 17 residues. V lost 1 base and J 0 bases, leaving 13 bases between the germline ends. Profiled with immunoSEQ multiplex PCR; TCRdb holds only in-frame clones, not every one. The sample lists about 59,000 clones, about nine tenths seen once, with under 1.5% in the top ten. CD4+ T cells from unexposed donors were obtained before the COVID-19 pandemic (2011-2018). This chain connects TRBV7-9 to TRBJ2-4, with D uncertain. What was sequenced was memory CD4+ T cells from PBMCs. The receptor's source is a human donor in good health. CDR3 sequence (DNA): TGTGCCAGCAGCTTAGGCTATTCGGGTAGAGCCAAAAACATTCAGTACTTC. Translation: CASSLGYSGRAKNIQYF.